This paragraph reports one TCR beta chain. Source study methods: Amplification of reference gene primers was used by the study to estimate nucleated cell counts. The data were produced by immunoSEQ multiplex PCR, yet TCRdb's version contains in-frame clones alone and is incomplete. Clone size and V and J calls were adopted from that table, with D and trimming inferred from the DNA. The repertoire has 90,000 to 110,000 clones, around 84% of them found once; the top ten carry about 16%. Between the trimmed V and J ends, which lost 1 base and 5 bases, there was a span of 8 bases. Germline V gene lookup returns CDR1 SSHAT and CDR2 FNYEAQ (reference sequence). CDR3 length: 13 residues. This sample stems from a study of blood T cell repertoires in COVID-19. The wider study: The United States, Italy and Spain provided the acute and convalescent COVID-19 samples. T cells, B-cell-depleted T cells, or PBMCs provided the cDNA or gDNA that served as material.

The chain recombines TRBV7-7 with TRBJ2-5, with D possibly matching TRBD2 (5 bases). The clonotype originates from a woman aged 80 or older with acute or convalescent COVID-19. The sample comprised peripheral blood. Written as DNA, the CDR3 is TGTGCCAGCAGCTTAGGGGAGAAGGAGACCCAGTACTTC. It specifies CASSLGEKETQYF.